These 7 T cell receptor beta chains were all obtained from the same sample, sequenced in a study of cytomegalovirus exposure and HLA in healthy donors. Vbeta (60) and Jbeta (13) primers were used in the PCR. Clones were read by immunoSEQ multiplex PCR, and TCRdb kept only the in-frame ones, dropping some. The sample lists tens of thousands of clones, about 70% occurring once. The sample consisted of PBMCs. The receptors come from a woman in her thirties in good health and CMV-seronegative.

This clone has more than one count but fewer than ten. CDR3 amino acids: CVSSLAAGVYSGELFF. The CDR3 coding sequence is TGTGTCAGTAGCTTAGCGGCAGGGGTCTACTCCGGGGAGCTGTTTTTT. The rearrangement uses TRBV7-6 and TRBJ2-2, with D perhaps being TRBD1 or TRBD2 (6 bases each). The CDR3 is made up of 16 amino acids. Germline V gene sequence: CDR1 SGHVS, CDR2 FNYEAQ.

The chain joins TRBV4-3 to TRBJ1-3; D call uncertain. V lost 0 bases and J 4 bases, leaving 4 bases between the germline ends. The CDR3 covers 13 residues. Per germline, CDR1 LGHNA and CDR2 YSLEER. The CDR3 DNA reads as TGCGCCAGCAGCCAAGAACAGGGAAACACCATATATTTT. Translated, it gives CASSQEQGNTIYF.

This chain connects TRBV13 to TRBJ1-1, with 9 positions matching TRBD1. The V gene's germline CDR1 is PRHDT and CDR2 FYEKMQ (reference sequence). This CDR3 has 18 amino acids. The J segment lost 5 bases and the V segment lost 5 bases, leaving 18 bases of the junction unmatched. CDR3 sequence: CASSRITGGLISGTEAFF. The CDR3 region has the DNA TGTGCCAGCAGCCGAATCACAGGGGGCCTAATCTCAGGTACTGAAGCTTTCTTT.

The rearrangement uses TRBV28 and TRBJ2-3, with D possibly matching TRBD1 (6 bases). V was shortened by 2 bases and J by 2 bases, with 11 bases between the two germline ends. Germline assignment: CDR1 MDHEN and CDR2 SYDVKM. The CDR3 sequence is 15 residues long. Here the CDR3 DNA reads TGTGCCAGCAGTTTAGGGGGCAGCCTCACAGATACGCAGTATTTT. As protein: CASSLGGSLTDTQYF.

The genes are TRBV7-6 and TRBJ2-7; TRBD2 aligns across 10 bases. This CDR3 has 14 residues. Losses at the gene ends were 3 bases for V and 7 bases for J; bases not matched to a gene: 6. Germline assignment: CDR1 SGHVS and CDR2 FNYEAQ. The CDR3 region has the DNA TGTGCCAGCAGCTTCCTAGCGGGGGCGGGAGAGCAGTACTTC. It specifies CASSFLAGAGEQYF.

The chain is built from TRBV1 and TRBJ1-4; TRBD1, the table's D call, was not compared with the DNA. TRBV1 is a pseudogene segment. The CDR3 is made up of 20 amino acids. The CDR3 loop reads CTSSPRGTGGPFSTNEKLFF. CDR3 coding DNA: TGCACCAGCAGCCCTCGGGGGACAGGGGGCCCGTTCTCAACTAATGAAAAACTGTTTTTT.

The V gene is TRBV9, the J gene TRBJ2-1, with TRBD2 matching 10 bases. J lost 6 bases, V lost 1 base, and 13 bases had no gene match. Germline lookup yields CDR1 SGDLS and CDR2 YYNGEE. The CDR3 covers 18 residues. The CDR3 is CASSVQAGGPRGRNEQFF. The CDR3 nucleotides read TGTGCCAGCAGCGTACAAGCGGGGGGGCCTCGGGGTCGCAATGAGCAGTTCTTC.